The rows below give T cell receptor beta chains drawn from one sample of a study of blood T cell repertoires in COVID-19. The repertoire was sequenced with immunoSEQ multiplex PCR; TCRdb's copy has only in-frame clones and lacks some. The repertoire holds approximately 240,000 clones, with 82% as singletons. What was sequenced was peripheral blood. All receptors derive from an elderly woman with active or convalescent COVID-19. Both conserved end residues are part of each CDR3. D genes are given only for firm matches. Clone size, where shown, is once, few, many, or a class for clones that have expanded.

NA,TRBV27,TRBJ2-5,NA,CASSLNSLSLRQETQYF,TGTGCCAGCAGTCTAAACTCCTTGAGCTTGAGACAAGAGACCCAGTACTTC
NA,TRBV19,TRBJ2-3,once,CASSLGGQTITSTDTQYF,TGTGCCAGTAGCCTGGGGGGACAGACTATCACTAGCACAGATACGCAGTATTTT
NA,TRBV4-1,TRBJ1-5,NA,CASSQGSGRGDQPQHF,TGCGCCAGCAGCCAAGGGTCCGGCAGGGGAGATCAGCCCCAGCATTTT
TRBD1,TRBV4-1,TRBJ1-3,NA,CASSPGSLGQGYSGNTIYF,TGCGCCAGCAGCCCCGGTTCTCTGGGACAGGGGTATTCTGGAAACACCATATATTTT
TRBD1,TRBV2,TRBJ1-3,few,CASSTGATGNTIYF,TGTGCCAGCAGTACAGGGGCTACTGGAAACACCATATATTTT
NA,TRBV28,TRBJ1-5,NA,CASSFGGAHQPQHF,TGTGCCAGCAGTTTCGGGGGGGCGCATCAGCCCCAGCATTTT
NA,TRBV10-3,TRBJ2-5,once,CAISPGRVVGETQYF,TGTGCCATCAGCCCAGGCAGGGTCGTTGGGGAGACCCAGTACTTC
NA,TRBV5-1,TRBJ1-6,NA,CASSPDRLGNSPLHF,TGCGCCAGCAGCCCTGACAGGCTAGGGAATTCACCCCTCCACTTT
NA,TRBV3-1/TRBV3-2,TRBJ1-2,NA,CASSHRGAGSGYTF,TGTGCCAGCAGCCATCGGGGGGCAGGGTCCGGCTACACCTTC
NA,TRBV5-1,TRBJ2-2,NA,CASSLAPQGTGGELFF,TGCGCCAGCAGCTTGGCACCACAGGGAACAGGCGGGGAGCTGTTTTTT
TRBD2,TRBV2,TRBJ2-3,once,CASSEGRLAGASTDTQYF,TGTGCCAGCAGTGAGGGTAGACTAGCGGGGGCCAGCACAGATACGCAGTATTTT
TRBD2,TRBV6-1,TRBJ2-7,NA,CASSDPTSGRAQQYF,TGTGCCAGCAGTGATCCGACTAGCGGGAGGGCACAGCAGTACTTC
TRBD1,TRBV11-2,TRBJ1-3,NA,CASSWDRVSGNTIYF,TGTGCCAGCAGCTGGGACAGGGTCTCTGGAAACACCATATATTTT
NA,TRBV29-1,TRBJ2-3,once,CSVGHLLSTDTQYF,TGCAGCGTTGGACACCTCCTTAGCACAGATACGCAGTATTTT
TRBD2,TRBV24-1,TRBJ2-1,NA,CATSGLAGGTYNEQFF,TGTGCCACCAGTGGACTAGCGGGGGGAACCTACAATGAGCAGTTCTTC
TRBD1,TRBV6-5,TRBJ1-2,NA,CASRKDRGNYGYTF,TGTGCCAGCAGAAAGGACAGGGGTAACTATGGCTACACCTTC
NA,TRBV29-1,TRBJ2-7,NA,CSVATAGPPGYF,TGCAGCGTTGCCACAGCGGGCCCTCCGGGGTACTTC
TRBD2,TRBV9,TRBJ2-1,NA,CASSVGGRPSNEQFF,TGTGCCAGCAGCGTAGGCGGGAGACCCTCCAATGAGCAGTTCTTC
NA,TRBV6-6,TRBJ2-7,NA,CASSYSSGPYEQYF,TGTGCCAGCAGTTACTCAAGCGGACCTTACGAGCAGTACTTC
TRBD2,TRBV6-6,TRBJ2-1,once,CASSRLAGDEQFF,TGTGCCAGCAGTCGACTAGCGGGAGATGAGCAGTTCTTC
NA,TRBV5-4,TRBJ1-5,NA,CASSLGLSSQPQHF,TGTGCCAGCAGCTTGGGACTGAGCAGTCAGCCCCAGCATTTT
TRBD1,TRBV18,TRBJ2-7,NA,CASSLQPGTGAYEQYF,TGTGCCAGCTCACTTCAACCCGGGACAGGGGCCTACGAGCAGTACTTC
NA,TRBV2,TRBJ1-3,NA,CASRLGETSGNTIYF,TGTGCCAGCAGACTTGGGGAGACCTCTGGAAACACCATATATTTT
TRBD2,TRBV15,TRBJ2-7,NA,CATSRDQTSGTYEQYF,TGTGCCACCAGCAGAGATCAGACTAGCGGTACCTACGAGCAGTACTTC
NA,TRBV28,TRBJ1-5,NA,CASSLAQAGQPQHF,TGTGCCAGCAGTTTAGCGCAGGCCGGTCAGCCCCAGCATTTT
NA,TRBV5-1,TRBJ2-2,NA,CASRLTGNTGELFF,TGCGCCAGCAGGTTGACAGGGAACACCGGGGAGCTGTTTTTT
TRBD1,TRBV11-2,TRBJ2-7,NA,CASSLDLGQGATYEQYF,TGTGCCAGCAGCTTAGACCTGGGGCAGGGGGCTACCTACGAGCAGTACTTC
NA,TRBV5-1,TRBJ2-7,NA,CASRGVSSDAGEQYF,TGCGCCAGCAGAGGGGTTTCCAGCGACGCGGGGGAGCAGTACTTC
NA,TRBV7-7,TRBJ2-1,NA,CASSLGVGAGYNEQFF,TGTGCTAGCAGCTTAGGAGTGGGGGCTGGCTACAATGAGCAGTTCTTC
NA,TRBV27,TRBJ2-2,NA,CASSLQDRNTGELFF,TGTGCCAGCAGTTTACAGGACAGGAACACCGGGGAGCTGTTTTTT
NA,TRBV30,TRBJ1-1,once,CAWGRLDSYTEAFF,TGTGCCTGGGGAAGACTGGACAGTTACACTGAAGCTTTCTTT
NA,TRBV27,TRBJ2-1,NA,CASSRQVAHNEQFF,TGTGCCAGCAGTCGACAGGTGGCTCACAATGAGCAGTTCTTC
NA,TRBV4-1,TRBJ1-1,NA,CASSHIQGMGNTEAFF,TGCGCCAGCAGCCACATACAGGGAATGGGGAACACTGAAGCTTTCTTT
NA,TRBV3-1/TRBV3-2,TRBJ1-1,few,CASSGGPGHNTEAFF,TGTGCCAGCAGCGGTGGGCCGGGACACAACACTGAAGCTTTCTTT
NA,TRBV18,TRBJ2-5,NA,CASSPPVGQETQYF,TGTGCCAGCTCACCACCTGTCGGCCAAGAGACCCAGTACTTC
NA,TRBV29-1,TRBJ2-5,NA,CSVARDLRETQYF,TGCAGCGTTGCGCGGGATTTGCGGGAGACCCAGTACTTC
TRBD1,TRBV28,TRBJ1-3,NA,CASSLTGGGNTIYF,TGTGCCAGCAGTTTAACAGGGGGCGGAAACACCATATATTTT
NA,TRBV5-1,TRBJ1-3,NA,CASSSAGNSGNTIYF,TGCGCCAGCAGTAGCGCGGGAAACTCTGGAAACACCATATATTTT
NA,TRBV9,TRBJ1-5,once,CASSPGVDGNQPQHF,TGTGCCAGCTCACCGGGGGTGGACGGCAATCAGCCCCAGCATTTT
NA,TRBV6-5,TRBJ2-2,NA,CASSYSRAGELFF,TGTGCCAGCAGTTATAGCAGGGCCGGGGAGCTGTTTTTT
NA,TRBV7-2,TRBJ2-3,NA,CASSNRAAGTDTQYF,TGTGCCAGCAGCAACAGGGCAGCTGGCACAGATACGCAGTATTTT
NA,TRBV6-5,TRBJ1-6,NA,CASSYAGNSPLHF,TGTGCCAGCAGTTACGCGGGGAATTCACCCCTCCACTTT